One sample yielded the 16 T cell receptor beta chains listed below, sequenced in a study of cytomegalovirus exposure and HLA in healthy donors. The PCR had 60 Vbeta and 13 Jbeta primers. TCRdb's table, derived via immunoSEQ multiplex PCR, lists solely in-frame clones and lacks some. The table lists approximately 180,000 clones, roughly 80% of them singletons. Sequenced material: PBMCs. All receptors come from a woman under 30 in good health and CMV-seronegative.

The CDR3 region is CASSRGSGDSNEKLFF. Written as DNA, the CDR3 is TGCGCCAGCAGCCGGGGGTCGGGGGATTCTAATGAAAAACTGTTTTTT. The rearrangement joins TRBV5-1 to TRBJ1-4, with D maybe TRBD1 (5 bases). The germline V and J ends were trimmed by 4 bases and 3 bases, with 16 bases remaining between them. The CDR3 extends over 16 amino acids. CDR1 and CDR2 (germline): SGHRS, YFSETQ. Supplemented by reference TRBV5-1 and TRBJ1-4, the full variable domain reads KAGVTQTPRYLIKTRGQQVTLSCSPISGHRSVSWYQQTPGQGLQFLFEYFSETQRNKGNFPGRFSGRQFSNSRSEMNVSTLELGDSALYLCASSRGSGDSNEKLFFGSGTQLSVL.

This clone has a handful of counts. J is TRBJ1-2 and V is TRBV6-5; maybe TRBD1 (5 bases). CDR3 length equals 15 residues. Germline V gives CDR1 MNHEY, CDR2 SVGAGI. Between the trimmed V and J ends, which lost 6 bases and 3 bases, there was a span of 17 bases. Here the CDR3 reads CASRPYSSGYYGYTF. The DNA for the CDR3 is TGTGCCAGCAGACCCTATTCTTCAGGGTACTATGGCTACACCTTC.

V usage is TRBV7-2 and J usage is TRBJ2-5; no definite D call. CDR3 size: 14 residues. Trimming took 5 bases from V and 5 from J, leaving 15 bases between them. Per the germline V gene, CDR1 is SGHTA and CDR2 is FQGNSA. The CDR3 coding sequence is TGTGCCAGCAGCCCAGCCATCGGGTGGGAGACCCAGTACTTC. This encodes CASSPAIGWETQYF.

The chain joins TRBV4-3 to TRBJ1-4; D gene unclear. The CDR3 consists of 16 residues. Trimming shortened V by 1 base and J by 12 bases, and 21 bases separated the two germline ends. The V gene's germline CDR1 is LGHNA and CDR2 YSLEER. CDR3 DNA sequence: TGCGCCAGCAGCCAAGTCTTGACACAGACTAAAAGGGAACTGTTTTTT. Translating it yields CASSQVLTQTKRELFF.

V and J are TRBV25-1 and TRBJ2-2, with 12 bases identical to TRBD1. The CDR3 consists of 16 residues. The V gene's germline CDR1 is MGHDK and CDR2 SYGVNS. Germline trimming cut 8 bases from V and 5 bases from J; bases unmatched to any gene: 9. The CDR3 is CASGGGQGARTGELFF. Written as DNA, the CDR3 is TGTGCCAGCGGAGGGGGACAGGGGGCTAGGACCGGGGAGCTGTTTTTT.

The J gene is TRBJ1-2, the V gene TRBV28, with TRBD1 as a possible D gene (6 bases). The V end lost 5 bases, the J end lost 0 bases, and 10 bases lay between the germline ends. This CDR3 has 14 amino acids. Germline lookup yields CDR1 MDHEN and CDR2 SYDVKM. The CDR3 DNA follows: TGTGCCAGCAGTCCGGGGACAACTAACTATGGCTACACCTTC. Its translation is CASSPGTTNYGYTF.

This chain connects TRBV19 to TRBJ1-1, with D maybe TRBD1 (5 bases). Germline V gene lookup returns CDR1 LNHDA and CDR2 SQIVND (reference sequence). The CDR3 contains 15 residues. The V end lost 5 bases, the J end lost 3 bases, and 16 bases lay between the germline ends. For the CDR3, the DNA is TGTGCCAGTAGTTGGGGGGAGCTATCATACACTGAAGCTTTCTTT. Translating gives CASSWGELSYTEAFF.

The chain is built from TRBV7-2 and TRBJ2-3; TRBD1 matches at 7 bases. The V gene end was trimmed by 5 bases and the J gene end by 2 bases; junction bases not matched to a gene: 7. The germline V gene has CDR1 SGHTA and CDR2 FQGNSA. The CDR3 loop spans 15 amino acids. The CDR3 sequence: CASSQGGFITDTQYF. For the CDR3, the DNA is TGTGCCAGCAGCCAAGGGGGCTTCATCACAGATACGCAGTATTTT.

CDR3 protein: CASSLEGQEDSPLHF. CDR3 coding DNA: TGCGCCAGCAGCTTGGAGGGACAGGAGGATTCACCCCTCCACTTT. The chain joins TRBV5-1 to TRBJ1-6; 8 positions agree with TRBD1. Trimming removed 0 bases from V and 8 bases from J; junction bases left unmatched: 4. Germline loops: CDR1 SGHRS, CDR2 YFSETQ. The CDR3 spans 15 residues.

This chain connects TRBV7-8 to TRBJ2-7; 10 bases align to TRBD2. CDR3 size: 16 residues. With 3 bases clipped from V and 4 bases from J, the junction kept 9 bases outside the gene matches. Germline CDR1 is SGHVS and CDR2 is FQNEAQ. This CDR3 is CASSFAGPSGGYEQYV. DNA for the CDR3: TGTGCCAGCAGCTTCGCAGGGCCTAGCGGGGGATACGAGCAGTACGTC.

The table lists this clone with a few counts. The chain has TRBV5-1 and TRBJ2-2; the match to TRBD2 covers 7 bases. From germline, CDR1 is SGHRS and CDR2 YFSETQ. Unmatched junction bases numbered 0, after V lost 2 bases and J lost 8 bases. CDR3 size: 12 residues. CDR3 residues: CASSFSGGELFF. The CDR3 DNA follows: TGCGCCAGCAGCTTTAGCGGGGGGGAGCTGTTTTTT.

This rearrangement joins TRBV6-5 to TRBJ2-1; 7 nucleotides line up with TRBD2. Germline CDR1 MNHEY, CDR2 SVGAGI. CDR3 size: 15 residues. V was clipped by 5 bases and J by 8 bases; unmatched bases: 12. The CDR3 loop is CASSPTSERVYEQFF. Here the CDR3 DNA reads TGTGCCAGCAGTCCCACTAGCGAAAGAGTCTATGAGCAGTTCTTC.

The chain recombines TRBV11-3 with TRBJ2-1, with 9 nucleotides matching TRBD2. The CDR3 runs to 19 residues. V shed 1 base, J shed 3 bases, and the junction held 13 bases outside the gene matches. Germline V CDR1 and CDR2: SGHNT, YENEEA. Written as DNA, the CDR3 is TGTGCCAGCAGCTTAGGCGGGAGGGCCAGGGGTGGGGTCTACAATGAGCAGTTCTTC. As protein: CASSLGGRARGGVYNEQFF.

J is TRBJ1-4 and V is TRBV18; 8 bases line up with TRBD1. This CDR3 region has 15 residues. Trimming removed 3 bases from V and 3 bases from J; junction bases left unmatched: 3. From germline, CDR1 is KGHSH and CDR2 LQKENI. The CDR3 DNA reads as TGTGCCAGCTCACCCAGGGGGCAGGCTAATGAAAAACTGTTTTTT. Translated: CASSPRGQANEKLFF.

CDR3 sequence: CASSPGTSSYNEQFF. The CDR3 DNA follows: TGCGCCAGCAGCCCCGGGACTAGCAGCTACAATGAGCAGTTCTTC. The chain uses TRBV5-1 and TRBJ2-1; 9 positions match TRBD2. From germline, CDR1 is SGHRS and CDR2 YFSETQ. This CDR3 comprises 15 residues. The V gene end was trimmed by 4 bases and the J gene end by 3 bases; junction bases not matched to a gene: 5.

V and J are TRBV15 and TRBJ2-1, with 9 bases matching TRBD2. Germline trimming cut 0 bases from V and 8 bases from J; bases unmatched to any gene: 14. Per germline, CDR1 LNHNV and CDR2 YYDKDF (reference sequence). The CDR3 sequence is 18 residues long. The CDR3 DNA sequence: TGTGCCACCAGCAGAGAAAAGGCGGGAGGGCCTTTTGTGGATGAGCAGTTCTTC. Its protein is CATSREKAGGPFVDEQFF.